The present entry profiles one TCR beta chain with its context. The antigen is undetermined. This CDR3 spans 17 amino acids. The V gene's germline CDR1 is LNHNV and CDR2 YYDKDF (reference sequence). The V gene lost 3 bases and the J gene lost 4 bases, with 18 bases spanning the gap. The data belong to a study of glioma-infiltrating T cells. Study-wide results and limits: Very few CDR3 sequences were shared between tissue and blood. Tissue-blood divergence was below expectation in non-neoplastic patients, above in gliomas.

Using RNA template, CDR3s of TCR alpha and beta were amplified with iRepertoire arm-PCR. Input was roughly 100-450 ng of tissue mRNA or PBMC total RNA. TCRdb passed the multiplex PCR reads through MiXCR, listing each CDR3 protein once. The table includes about 130,000 distinct CDR3 sequences, 24% detected once. Sequencing input: glioma tissue, nonneoplastic brain tissue, or PBMCs (not recorded which). The chain couples TRBV15 to TRBJ2-2, with D perhaps TRBD1 (6 bases). The receptor was isolated from a human donor with low-grade glioma or glioblastoma, undergoing nonglioma brain surgery, or in good health (not recorded which). The CDR3 DNA sequence: TGTGCCACCAGCAGGGGCCGGGACACCGCGGGCACCGGGGAGCTGTTTTTT. As protein: CATSRGRDTAGTGELFF.